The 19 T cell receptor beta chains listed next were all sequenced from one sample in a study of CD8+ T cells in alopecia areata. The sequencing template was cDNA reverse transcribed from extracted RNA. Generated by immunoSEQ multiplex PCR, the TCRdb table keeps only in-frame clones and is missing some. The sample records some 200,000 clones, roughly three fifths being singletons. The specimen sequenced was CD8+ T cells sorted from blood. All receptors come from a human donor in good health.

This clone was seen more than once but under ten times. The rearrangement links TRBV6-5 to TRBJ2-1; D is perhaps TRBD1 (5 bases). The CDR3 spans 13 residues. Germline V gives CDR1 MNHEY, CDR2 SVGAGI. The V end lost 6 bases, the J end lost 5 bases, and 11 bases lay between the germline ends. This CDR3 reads CASSPRQHNEQFF. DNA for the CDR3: TGTGCCAGCAGCCCAAGACAGCACAATGAGCAGTTCTTC.

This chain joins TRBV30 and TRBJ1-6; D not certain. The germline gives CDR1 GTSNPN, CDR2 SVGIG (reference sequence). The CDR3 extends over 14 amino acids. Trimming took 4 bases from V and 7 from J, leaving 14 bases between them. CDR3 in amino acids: CAWTGGIDNSPLHF. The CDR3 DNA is TGTGCCTGGACCGGTGGAATTGACAATTCACCCCTCCACTTT. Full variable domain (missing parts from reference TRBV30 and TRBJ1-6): SQTIHQWPATLVQPVGSPLSLECTVEGTSNPNLYWYRQAAGRGLQLLFYSVGIGQISSEVPQNLSASRPQDRQFILSSKKLLLSDSGFYLCAWTGGIDNSPLHFGNGTRLTVT.

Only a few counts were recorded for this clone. The CDR3 DNA reads TGTGCCAGCAGCCAAGTTCATGGACCGAACTACAATGAGCAGTTCTTC. Translation: CASSQVHGPNYNEQFF. The chain has TRBV14 and TRBJ2-1; D is undetermined. CDR1 SGHDN and CDR2 FVKESK come from the germline V gene. V lost 1 base, J lost 3 bases, and 13 bases lay in between. The CDR3 runs to 16 residues.

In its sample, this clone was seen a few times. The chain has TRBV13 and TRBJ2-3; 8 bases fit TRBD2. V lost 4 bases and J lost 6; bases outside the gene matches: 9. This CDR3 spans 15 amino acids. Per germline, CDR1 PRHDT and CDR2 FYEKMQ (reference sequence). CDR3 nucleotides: TGTGCCAGCAGCTCGGTGAGCGGGGGAGGCGATACGCAGTATTTT. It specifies CASSSVSGGGDTQYF.

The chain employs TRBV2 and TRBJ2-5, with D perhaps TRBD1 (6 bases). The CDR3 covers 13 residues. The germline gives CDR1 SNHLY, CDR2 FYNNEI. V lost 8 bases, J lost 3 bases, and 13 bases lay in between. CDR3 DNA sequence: TGTGCCAGCCGGGACACATACAAAGAGACCCAGTACTTC. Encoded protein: CASRDTYKETQYF. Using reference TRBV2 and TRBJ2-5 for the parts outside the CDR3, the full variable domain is EPEVTQTPSHQVTQMGQEVILRCVPISNHLYFYWYRQILGQKVEFLVSFYNNEISEKSEIFDDQFSVERPDGSNFTLKIRSTKLEDSAMYFCASRDTYKETQYFGPGTRLLVL.

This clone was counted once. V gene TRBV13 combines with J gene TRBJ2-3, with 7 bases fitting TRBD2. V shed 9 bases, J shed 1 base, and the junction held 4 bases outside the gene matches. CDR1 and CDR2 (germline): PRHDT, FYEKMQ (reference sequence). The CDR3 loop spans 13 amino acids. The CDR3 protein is CASCAGGTDTQYF. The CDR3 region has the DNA TGTGCCAGTTGCGCGGGGGGCACAGATACGCAGTATTTT.

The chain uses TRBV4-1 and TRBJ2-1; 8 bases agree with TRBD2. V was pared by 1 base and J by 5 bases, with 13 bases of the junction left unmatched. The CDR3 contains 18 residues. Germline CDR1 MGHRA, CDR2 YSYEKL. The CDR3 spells CASSQGESGGARDNEQFF. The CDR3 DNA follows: TGCGCCAGCAGCCAAGGAGAGTCGGGGGGGGCGAGGGACAATGAGCAGTTCTTC.

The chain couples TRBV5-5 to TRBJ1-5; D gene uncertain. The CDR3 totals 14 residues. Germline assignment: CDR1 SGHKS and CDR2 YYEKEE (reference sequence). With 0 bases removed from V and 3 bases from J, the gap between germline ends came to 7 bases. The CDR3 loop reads CASSLGGYNQPQHF. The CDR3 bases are TGTGCCAGCAGCTTGGGAGGGTACAATCAGCCCCAGCATTTT.

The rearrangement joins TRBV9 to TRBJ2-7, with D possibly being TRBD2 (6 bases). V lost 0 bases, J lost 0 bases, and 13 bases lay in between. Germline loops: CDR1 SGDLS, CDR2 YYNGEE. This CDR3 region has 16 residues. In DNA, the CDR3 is TGTGCCAGCAGCGTAGACGGGGGTCCGAGCTCCTACGAGCAGTACTTC. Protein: CASSVDGGPSSYEQYF.

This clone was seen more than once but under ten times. CDR3 nucleotide sequence: TGCGCCAGCAGTGAGTCGGGACTGTCGAGGGATACGCAGTATTTT. Translation: CASSESGLSRDTQYF. The rearrangement uses TRBV10-2 and TRBJ2-3; tentatively, D is TRBD2 (6 bases). V was cut by 0 bases and J by 6 bases, with 13 bases left in between. Germline CDR1 and CDR2: WSHSY and SAAADI. CDR3 length equals 15 residues.

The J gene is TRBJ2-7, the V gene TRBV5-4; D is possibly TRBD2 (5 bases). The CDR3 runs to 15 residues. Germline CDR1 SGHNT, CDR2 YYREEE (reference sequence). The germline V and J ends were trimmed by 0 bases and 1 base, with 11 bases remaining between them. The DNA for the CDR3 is TGTGCCAGCAGCTTGGAGGCGGGTTATTCCTACGAGCAGTACTTC. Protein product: CASSLEAGYSYEQYF.

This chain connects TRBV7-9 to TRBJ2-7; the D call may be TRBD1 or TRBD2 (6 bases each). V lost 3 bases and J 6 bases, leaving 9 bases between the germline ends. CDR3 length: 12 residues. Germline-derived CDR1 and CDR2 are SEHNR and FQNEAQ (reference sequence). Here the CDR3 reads CASSFGGGEQYF. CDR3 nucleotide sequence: TGTGCCAGCAGCTTCGGAGGGGGCGAGCAGTACTTC.

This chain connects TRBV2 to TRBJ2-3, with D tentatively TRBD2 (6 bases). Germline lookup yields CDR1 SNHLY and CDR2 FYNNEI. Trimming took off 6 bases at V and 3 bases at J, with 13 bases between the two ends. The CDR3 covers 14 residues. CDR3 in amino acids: CASSQGRSTDTQYF. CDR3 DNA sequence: TGTGCCAGCAGCCAAGGGAGGTCGACAGATACGCAGTATTTT.

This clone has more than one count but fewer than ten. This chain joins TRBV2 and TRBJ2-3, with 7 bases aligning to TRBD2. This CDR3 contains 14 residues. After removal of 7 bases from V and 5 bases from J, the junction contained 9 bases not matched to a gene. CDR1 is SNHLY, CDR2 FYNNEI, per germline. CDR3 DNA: TGTGCCAGCAATGGCGGGGGAGCAGTAGATACGCAGTATTTT. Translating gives CASNGGGAVDTQYF.

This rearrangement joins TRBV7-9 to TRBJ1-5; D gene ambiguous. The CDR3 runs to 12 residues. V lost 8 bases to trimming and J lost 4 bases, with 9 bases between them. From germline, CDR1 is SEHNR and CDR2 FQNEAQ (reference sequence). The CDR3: CASQVANQPQHF. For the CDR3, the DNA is TGTGCCAGCCAGGTGGCGAATCAGCCCCAGCATTTT.

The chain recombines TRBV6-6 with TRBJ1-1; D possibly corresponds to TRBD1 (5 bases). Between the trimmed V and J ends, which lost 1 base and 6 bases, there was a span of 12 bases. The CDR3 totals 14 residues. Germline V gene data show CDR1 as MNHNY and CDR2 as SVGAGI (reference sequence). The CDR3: CASSYYRTKAEAFF. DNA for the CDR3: TGTGCCAGCAGTTACTATCGGACAAAAGCTGAAGCTTTCTTT.

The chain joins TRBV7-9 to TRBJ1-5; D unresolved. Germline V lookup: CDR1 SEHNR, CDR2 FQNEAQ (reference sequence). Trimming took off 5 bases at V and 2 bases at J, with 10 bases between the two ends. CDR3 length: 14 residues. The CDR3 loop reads CASSPYGGNQPQHF. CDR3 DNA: TGTGCCAGCAGCCCGTACGGGGGCAATCAGCCCCAGCATTTT.

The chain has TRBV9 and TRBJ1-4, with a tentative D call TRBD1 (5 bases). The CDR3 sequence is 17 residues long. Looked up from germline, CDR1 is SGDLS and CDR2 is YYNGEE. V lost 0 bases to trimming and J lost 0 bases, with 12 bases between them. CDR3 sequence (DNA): TGTGCCAGCAGCGTAGAAGGACAATTAGCAACTAATGAAAAACTGTTTTTT. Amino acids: CASSVEGQLATNEKLFF. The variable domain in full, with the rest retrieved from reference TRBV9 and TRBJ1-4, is DSGVTQTPKHLITATGQRVTLRCSPRSGDLSVYWYQQSLDQGLQFLIQYYNGEERAKGNILERFSAQQFPDLHSELNLSSLELGDSALYFCASSVEGQLATNEKLFFGSGTQLSVL.

The CDR3 region is CASTPRRGCYGYTF. In DNA, the CDR3 is TGCGCCAGCACCCCCCGAAGGGGGTGCTATGGCTACACCTTC. The V call is TRBV23-1, the J call TRBJ1-2, with D possibly TRBD1 on 6 matching bases. Being an ORF, TRBV23-1 has a function that is uncertain. This CDR3 comprises 14 residues. Trimming cost V 7 bases and J 4 bases, with 16 bases left between them.